This T cell receptor (beta chain) was recovered during a study of T-cell reconstitution after alpha-beta-depleted transplantation in children (dated by TCRdb to 2016 to 2018). About the study as a whole: Using TCR repertoire profiling, the study followed T-cell immune reconstitution in a quantitative way in children after TCRalphabeta/CD19-depleted allogeneic hematopoietic cell transplantation.

This clonotype was seen at least ten times. Which antigen it targets is not known. Base qualities are not provided; no much larger clone lies one nucleotide away. The receptor library was made with PCR. Sequenced using an Illumina HiSeq 2500. TCR libraries were prepared with molecular barcoding, using unique molecular identifiers to normalize TCRbeta repertoire quantification. TCRdb trimmed public reads at Q25 via fastp, called clones via MiXCR and kept in-frame beta chains. A single entry per CDR3 protein holds the most common genes and DNA from its merged rows. This sample is represented by roughly 24,000 distinct CDR3 sequences; approximately 10% of them were singletons. Clones ranked in the top ten supply around 25% of the sample. Its CDR3 holds 16 amino acids, cysteine through phenylalanine. CDR3 DNA is the only sequence kept; it has 48 bases, read in frame from the first base. The CDR1 and CDR2 encoded by the germline V gene are SGHDT and YYEEEE. Trimming leaves V shorter by 0 bases and J shorter by 3 bases, with the junction holding 5 bases beyond the gene matches.

Recombination linked TRBV5-6 to TRBJ1-1; 10 central bases correspond to TRBD1. This specimen was PBMCs from the stem cell graft donor, taken from the stem cell graft. The source of this sequence is a human donor who donated a stem cell graft to a child with chronic granulomatous disease. CDR3 region: CASSLEPGQGYTEAFF. The nucleotide sequence reads as follows: TGTGCCAGCAGCTTGGAACCGGGACAGGGGTACACTGAAGCTTTCTTT.